Following are 21 T cell receptor beta chains from one sample sequenced in a study of OX40 agonist ivuxolimab in advanced cancers. The repertoire was sequenced with immunoSEQ multiplex PCR; TCRdb's copy has only in-frame clones and lacks some. This sample yields about 71,000 clones, of which about 81% are seen a single time; 5% belongs to the top ten. The sample was CD4+ or CD8+ T cells sorted from blood, taken in a trial of the OX40 agonist ivuxolimab. These TCRs come from an adult with an advanced solid tumor such as melanoma, head and neck, liver or kidney cancer.

The chain's CDR3 is CASSYDFRREAFF. DNA of the CDR3: TGTGCCAGCAGTTACGATTTTAGGCGGGAAGCTTTCTTT. J is TRBJ1-1 and V is TRBV6-5; no clear D gene. The V and J ends lost 2 bases and 8 bases respectively, with 12 bases between them. The CDR3 is 13 amino acids. CDR1 and CDR2 from the germline V gene are MNHEY and SVGAGI.

This sequence joins TRBV19 and TRBJ2-3; perhaps TRBD2 as D (5 bases). From germline, CDR1 is LNHDA and CDR2 SQIVND (reference sequence). V was shortened by 5 bases and J by 4 bases, with 10 bases between the two germline ends. The CDR3 extends over 13 amino acids. The CDR3 sequence is CASSFLGADTQYF. For the CDR3, the DNA is TGTGCCAGTAGTTTCCTCGGGGCAGATACGCAGTATTTT.

As to this clone: The junction does not match germline at one end; this may be a read error. DNA for the CDR3: TGTGCCAGCAGTATATCCGGGACAGGGGCGTATAATTCACCCCTCCACTTT. Its translation: CASSISGTGAYNSPLHF. This chain links TRBV27 with TRBJ1-6, with TRBD1 matching 10 bases. The CDR3 is 17 amino acids. Germline V gene lookup returns CDR1 MNHEY and CDR2 SMNVEV (reference sequence).

The table lists this clone with a count of one. The chain combines TRBV19 with TRBJ2-2; D ambiguous. The germline V gene has CDR1 LNHDA and CDR2 SQIVND (reference sequence). The germline V and J ends were trimmed by 8 bases and 0 bases, with 16 bases remaining between them. This CDR3 spans 16 amino acids. The CDR3 sequence is CASVVSLSSNTGELFF. CDR3 nucleotides: TGTGCCAGTGTGGTTTCGCTCTCCTCGAACACCGGGGAGCTGTTTTTT.

A few counts support this clone. The CDR3: CASSPRTGTRNNEQFF. Written as DNA, the CDR3 is TGTGCCAGCAGCCCCCGCACCGGGACTAGAAACAATGAGCAGTTCTTC. The genes are TRBV7-9 and TRBJ2-1, with 8 bases lining up with TRBD2. V gave up 5 bases and J gave up 5 bases; unmatched junction bases: 11. The CDR3 loop spans 16 amino acids. CDR1 is SEHNR and CDR2 is FQNEAQ in the germline V gene (reference sequence).

This chain uses TRBV5-1 with TRBJ2-7, with 8 bases aligning to TRBD1. The CDR3 is 16 amino acids. Looked up from germline, CDR1 is SGHRS and CDR2 is YFSETQ. V dropped 4 bases and J dropped 1; count of bases not matched to a gene: 10. CDR3 DNA: TGCGCCAGCAGCCCAGGTCTAAGGACAGGGTCCTACGAGCAGTACTTC. Translating it yields CASSPGLRTGSYEQYF.

The rearrangement uses TRBV5-1 and TRBJ2-1; a weak D match, TRBD2 (5 bases). From germline, CDR1 is SGHRS and CDR2 YFSETQ. This CDR3 is built from 16 residues. With 0 bases removed from V and 4 bases from J, the gap between germline ends came to 14 bases. CDR3 bases: TGCGCCAGCAGCTTGGAGAGGGAGATTATTTACAATGAGCAGTTCTTC. Its protein is CASSLEREIIYNEQFF.

The sample holds one count of this clone. The chain joins TRBV19 to TRBJ1-2; 7 nucleotides agree with TRBD1. Germline-derived CDR1 and CDR2 are LNHDA and SQIVND (reference sequence). Trimming took 4 bases from V and 3 from J; bases not matched to a gene: 5. This CDR3 comprises 14 residues. As DNA, the CDR3 is TGTGCCAGTAGTAGGGCAGGGGGGGACTATGGCTACACCTTC. As protein: CASSRAGGDYGYTF.

The chain uses TRBV12-5 and TRBJ1-3; D not resolved. This CDR3 is built from 15 residues. Deletions cut 5 bases from V and 3 bases from J, with 14 bases between. The germline gives CDR1 LGHNT, CDR2 FRNRAP. CDR3 in amino acids: CASGPALLDGNTIYF. In DNA, the CDR3 is TGTGCTAGTGGTCCTGCCCTCCTTGATGGAAACACCATATATTTT.

This clone came up a few times. The CDR3 DNA reads TGTGCCAGCAGCTTATCAGGGACCGGGGAGCTGTTTTTT. Translated, it gives CASSLSGTGELFF. This sequence joins TRBV7-2 and TRBJ2-2; the D gene is possibly TRBD1 (5 bases). The CDR3 has 13 residues. Germline V gene sequence: CDR1 SGHTA, CDR2 FQGNSA. The germline V and J ends were trimmed by 2 bases and 5 bases, with 6 bases remaining between them. Supplemented by reference TRBV7-2 and TRBJ2-2, the full variable domain reads GAGVSQSPSNKVTEKGKDVELRCDPISGHTALYWYRQSLGQGLEFLIYFQGNSAPDKSGLPSDRFSAERTGGSVSTLTIQRTQQEDSAVYLCASSLSGTGELFFGEGSRLTVL.

The V gene is TRBV4-1, the J gene TRBJ2-3; a weak D match, TRBD1 (6 bases). This CDR3 is built from 16 residues. Germline V gives CDR1 MGHRA, CDR2 YSYEKL. Trimming pared 0 bases from V and 0 bases from J, leaving 10 bases between. CDR3 nucleotides: TGCGCCAGCAGCCAAGAGCGGACAGACAGCACAGATACGCAGTATTTT. It is translated as CASSQERTDSTDTQYF.

The chain joins TRBV5-4 to TRBJ2-2; no firm D call. The CDR3 runs 13 residues. Between the trimmed V and J ends, which lost 4 bases and 6 bases, there was a span of 10 bases. Looked up from germline, CDR1 is SGHNT and CDR2 is YYREEE (reference sequence). CDR3 sequence: CASSQDWAGELFF. In DNA, the CDR3 is TGTGCCAGCAGCCAAGACTGGGCCGGGGAGCTGTTTTTT.

The chain links TRBV18 to TRBJ1-6; 8 nucleotides match TRBD1. CDR1 and CDR2 (germline): KGHSH, LQKENI. The CDR3 spans 15 residues. Unmatched junction bases numbered 7, after V lost 3 bases and J lost 9 bases. The CDR3 DNA follows: TGTGCCAGCTCACCGGGGACAGGTGGTTTTTCACCCCTCCACTTT. Translating it yields CASSPGTGGFSPLHF.

The V gene is TRBV10-3, the J gene TRBJ1-2; D may be TRBD1 (6 bases). The ends were cut back, 11 bases at V and 1 base at J, with 14 bases in the middle. This CDR3 spans 13 amino acids. Germline CDR1 and CDR2: ENHRY and SYGVKD. CDR3 nucleotides: TGTGCCTCCGGAGCAGGGGTTAACTATGGCTACACCTTC. This codes for CASGAGVNYGYTF.

This clone was recorded only once. The chain is built from TRBV7-9 and TRBJ2-1; D not resolved. This CDR3 region has 15 residues. V was clipped by 1 base and J by 6 bases, with 13 bases between them. Germline CDR1 and CDR2: SEHNR and FQNEAQ (reference sequence). CDR3 loop: CASSLVAGLSNEQFF. The CDR3 DNA reads as TGTGCCAGCAGCTTAGTGGCCGGCCTTTCCAATGAGCAGTTCTTC.

This clone occurred once. The chain employs TRBV30 and TRBJ2-7; tentatively, D is TRBD2 (5 bases). V dropped 4 bases and J dropped 9 bases, with 13 bases sitting between them. This CDR3 is 11 amino acids long. Germline CDR1 GTSNPN, CDR2 SVGIG (reference sequence). The CDR3 DNA reads as TGTGCCTGGACCTTCGGGGTTTCGCAGTACTTC. Its protein product is CAWTFGVSQYF.

The chain recombines TRBV6-6 with TRBJ1-5; D possibly corresponds to TRBD1 (6 bases). Germline CDR1 reads MNHNY; CDR2 reads SVGAGI (reference sequence). V was trimmed by 6 bases and J by 11 bases, leaving 17 bases between them. This CDR3 spans 13 amino acids. The DNA of the CDR3 is TGTGCCAGCAGAGGGGGTACCAAATCTGCCCAGCATTTT. This encodes CASRGGTKSAQHF.

This chain links TRBV7-2 with TRBJ1-2; D is unclear. This CDR3 region has 14 residues. The V end was cut by 2 bases, the J end by 2 bases, with 9 bases between. Germline loops: CDR1 SGHTA, CDR2 FQGNSA. CDR3 in amino acids: CASSLFSANYGYTF. The CDR3 nucleotides are TGTGCCAGCAGCTTATTCTCCGCAAACTATGGCTACACCTTC.

This clone showed up just once. V is TRBV4-3 and J is TRBJ1-1; 8 bases map to TRBD1. Germline assignment: CDR1 LGHNA and CDR2 YSLEER. The CDR3 spans 15 residues. V lost 1 base, J lost 3 bases, and 4 bases stayed unmatched. The CDR3 loop reads CASSQGQQGDTEAFF. The CDR3 DNA follows: TGCGCCAGCAGCCAAGGTCAACAGGGGGACACTGAAGCTTTCTTT.

The chain employs TRBV2 and TRBJ1-2; TRBD1 might be the D (6 bases). This CDR3 comprises 15 residues. Trimming took off 6 bases at V and 10 bases at J, with 24 bases between the two ends. CDR1 is SNHLY, CDR2 FYNNEI, per germline. This CDR3 reads CASRKDRTSPQDYTF. CDR3 nucleotides: TGTGCCAGCAGGAAGGACAGAACCTCCCCTCAGGACTACACCTTC.

This chain joins TRBV6-5 and TRBJ1-1; D uncertain. V lost 6 bases, J lost 10 bases, and 21 bases lay in between. Germline CDR1 is MNHEY and CDR2 is SVGAGI. This CDR3 is built from 14 residues. CDR3 in DNA: TGTGCCAGCAGCCAAAAACTTGACCGAACGGTAGCTTTCTTT. Translated, it gives CASSQKLDRTVAFF.